This TCR beta chain stems from a study of beta chain features in type 1 diabetes. Study outcomes and limitations: Patients and controls would share equally any PCR tilt toward shorter templates. Significant though moderate, a shortening of TCRB CDR3s appeared in all four CD4+ subsets of Type 1 diabetes patients.

On average, the one heparinised blood draw given by each donor was approximately 120 mL. Sequencing targeted expressed TCRB transcripts, as all isolated RNA had been reverse transcribed. Naive, central memory and regulatory T cell samples averaged roughly 4 million reads. The method was immunoSEQ multiplex PCR; TCRdb's version includes in-frame clones alone and lacks a portion of them. This sample has 150,000 to 200,000 clones, with 9% to 10% found just once. Worth noting for this clone: Antigen: not known.

The receptor's source is a woman aged 30 to 39 with type 1 diabetes. The sample was central memory CD4+ T cells from blood.

The DNA for the CDR3 is TGTGCCAGTAGTGATCTCCGGGAGGGAGGAGAGACCCAGTACTTC. The encoded protein is CASSDLREGGETQYF. The V call is TRBV19, the J call TRBJ2-5; 8 nucleotides match TRBD2. Germline CDR1 reads LNHDA; CDR2 reads SQIVND (reference sequence). J gave up 4 bases and V 5 bases, and 9 bases lay outside the gene matches. The CDR3 is 15 residues long.